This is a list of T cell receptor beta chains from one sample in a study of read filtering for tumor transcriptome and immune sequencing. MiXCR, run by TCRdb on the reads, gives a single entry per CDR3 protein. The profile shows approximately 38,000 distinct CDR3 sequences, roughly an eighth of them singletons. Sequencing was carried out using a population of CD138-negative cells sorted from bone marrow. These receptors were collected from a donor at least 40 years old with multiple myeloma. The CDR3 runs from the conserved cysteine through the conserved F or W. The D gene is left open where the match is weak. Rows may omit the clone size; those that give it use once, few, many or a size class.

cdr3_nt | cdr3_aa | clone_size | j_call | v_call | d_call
TGTGCCAGCAGTTACTTGACTAGCGGGTTAAGCGAGCAGTACTTC | CASSYLTSGLSEQYF | . | TRBJ2-7 | TRBV6-2/TRBV6-3 | TRBD2
TGCAGTGCTAGAGATAAGAGGGTGACTAATGAAAAACTGTTTTTT | CSARDKRVTNEKLFF | many | TRBJ1-4 | TRBV20-1 | .
TGTGCCAGCAGTTTGGGTAATGAGCTGCTCTTC | CASSLGNELLF | once | TRBJ2-1 | TRBV12-3/TRBV12-4 | .
TGCAGTGCTCCTAACCCCAGGGAAGGGGAGACCCAGTACTTC | CSAPNPREGETQYF | . | TRBJ2-5 | TRBV20-1 | .
TGTGCCAGTAGTATCCTTAGGGGCGGAGGCACAGATACGCAGTATTTT | CASSILRGGGTDTQYF | many | TRBJ2-3 | TRBV19 | .
TGCAGTGCTAGAGATCTAAGCACAGATACGCAGTATTTT | CSARDLSTDTQYF | many | TRBJ2-3 | TRBV20-1 | .
TGTGCCAGCAGTTTATCGTTCAGGGGGGCGGGCGAGCAGTACTTC | CASSLSFRGAGEQYF | many | TRBJ2-7 | TRBV27 | .
TGCAGTGCTAGAGATGGGACTAGCGGAACCTACAATGAGCAGTTCTTC | CSARDGTSGTYNEQFF | . | TRBJ2-1 | TRBV20-1 | TRBD2
TGTGCCAGCAGCCAAGGGACTAGCAGAAACAATGAGCAGTTCTTC | CASSQGTSRNNEQFF | many | TRBJ2-1 | TRBV3-1 | TRBD2
TGTGCCAGCAGTTCTAGCGGGAGCGGTGGCGGGGAGCTGTTTTTT | CASSSSGSGGGELFF | many | TRBJ2-2 | TRBV27 | TRBD2
TGCAGTGCCTCAAAAGCGCTGGCCGGGGAGCTGTTTTTT | CSASKALAGELFF | many | TRBJ2-2 | TRBV20-1 | .
TGTGCCAGCAGCTTAGGCAGCTCCAACTATGGCTACACCTTC | CASSLGSSNYGYTF | many | TRBJ1-2 | TRBV13 | .
TGCGCCAGCAGCCAAGATCGGCTAGCGGGGGGCAACGAGCAGTACTTC | CASSQDRLAGGNEQYF | many | TRBJ2-7 | TRBV4-3 | TRBD2
TGTGCCACCAGCAGAGATGGCTCTGGAAACACCATATATTTT | CATSRDGSGNTIYF | many | TRBJ1-3 | TRBV15 | .
TGTGCCAGCAGTGACATAGGGGGCTTGGGGCCCTACAATGAGCAGTTCTTC | CASSDIGGLGPYNEQFF | many | TRBJ2-1 | TRBV6-4 | TRBD1
TGCGCCAGCAGCTTGGACAGGGGGACCTCCTACGAGCAGTACTTC | CASSLDRGTSYEQYF | many | TRBJ2-7 | TRBV5-1 | TRBD1
TGTGCCAGCAGTTTTGTCTTGGGACGTCTCTCTGGGGCCAACGTCCTGACTTTC | CASSFVLGRLSGANVLTF | few | TRBJ2-6 | TRBV12-3/TRBV12-4 | .
TGCAGCGTTGCCTTGGGGAACACCGGGGAGCTGTTTTTT | CSVALGNTGELFF | . | TRBJ2-2 | TRBV29-1 | .
TGTGCCTGGACCTATAGCGGAAGCGGAGGGACGCAGTATTTT | CAWTYSGSGGTQYF | many | TRBJ2-3 | TRBV30 | .
TGTGCCAGCAGCTTGGCCGGGACAGAGAACACTGAAGCTTTCTTT | CASSLAGTENTEAFF | few | TRBJ1-1 | TRBV5-5 | TRBD1
TGTGCCAGCAGTCTCGGCAGGTTATCAGATACGCAGTATTTT | CASSLGRLSDTQYF | many | TRBJ2-3 | TRBV25-1 | .
TGCAGTGCTAGAGGGGACAGGGGGACGAGCAATCAGCCCCAGCATTTT | CSARGDRGTSNQPQHF | . | TRBJ1-5 | TRBV20-1 | TRBD1